This T cell receptor beta chain is from a study of CD8 T cells in Susac syndrome. The RNA input was 0.5 to 1 ug, and it was reverse transcribed with random hexamers. TCRdb recomputed calls from the immunoSEQ multiplex PCR reads with MiXCR, one row per CDR3 protein. The sample consists of approximately 190,000 distinct CDR3 sequences, approximately 95% of them appearing once. Both CD4+ and CD8+ T cells were negatively isolated, and TEMRA cells underwent FACS enrichment. CDR1 and CDR2 from the germline V gene are LNHDA and SQIVND (reference sequence). J was trimmed by 5 bases and V by 4 bases; bases with no gene match: 7. The CDR3 sequence is 17 residues long.

The clonotype was recovered from a human donor in good health. V and J are TRBV19 and TRBJ1-6; TRBD1 matches 11 bases. The specimen was CD4+ T cells from PBMCs. The CDR3 sequence: CASSTHGTGGNNSPLHF. The CDR3 DNA reads as TGTGCCAGTAGTACCCATGGGACAGGGGGGAATAATTCACCCCTCCACTTT.